The source of this TCR beta chain is a study of identical twins. Study-wide findings and caveats: The models systematically underestimated how much out-of-frame TCR alpha was shared in monozygotic twins.

The CDR3 has 14 amino acids. Germline V CDR1 and CDR2: SGHDT, YYEEEE. Trimming took off 4 bases at V and 5 bases at J, with 10 bases between the two ends. This clonotype was seen repeatedly, ten times or more. What it binds is unknown. All donors were healthy, and all were Caucasian. TCRdb processed the 5' RACE reads anew with MiXCR; each CDR3 protein has one entry. The sample has 240,000 or so distinct CDR3 sequences, more than 9.5% seen once; the top ten hold approximately 4%. These same data were also listed under a study on yellow fever vaccine responses in identical twins. As that report states: A vaccine T cell response that seemed partly convergent and partly personalized was reported in twins.

The origin of this receptor is a woman aged 18-29 years in good health. This chain joins TRBV5-6 and TRBJ1-6; D is possibly TRBD1 (5 bases). The sample taken for sequencing was memory (CD45RO+) T cells sorted from blood. The CDR3 loop reads CASSPGRNNSPLHF. CDR3 coding DNA: TGTGCCAGCAGCCCGGGACGGAATAATTCACCCCTCCACTTT.